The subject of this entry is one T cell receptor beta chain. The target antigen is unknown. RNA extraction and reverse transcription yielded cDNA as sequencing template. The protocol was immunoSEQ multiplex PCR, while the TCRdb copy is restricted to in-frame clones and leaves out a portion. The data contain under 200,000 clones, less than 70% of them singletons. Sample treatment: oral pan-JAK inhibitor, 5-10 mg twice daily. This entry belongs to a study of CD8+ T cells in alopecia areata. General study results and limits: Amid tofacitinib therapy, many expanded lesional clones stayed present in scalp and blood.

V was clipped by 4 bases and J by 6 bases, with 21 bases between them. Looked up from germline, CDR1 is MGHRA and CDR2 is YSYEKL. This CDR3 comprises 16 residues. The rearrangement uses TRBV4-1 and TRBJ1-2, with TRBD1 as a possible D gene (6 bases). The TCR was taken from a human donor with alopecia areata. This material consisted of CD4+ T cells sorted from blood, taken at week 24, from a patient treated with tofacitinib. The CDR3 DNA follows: TGCGCCAGCAGCCCCCAATCTCGGGGGGGGCTTCATGGCTACACCTTC. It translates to CASSPQSRGGLHGYTF.